The clone carrying this T cell receptor (delta chain) is categorized as medium-sized (0.01 to 0.1%). This same CDR3 is encoded by further DNA sequences in the sample. The data were taken from a study of gamma-delta T cells after stem cell transplantation. TCRdb re-called clones from the RT-PCR reads using CATT. This sample has about 2,800 delta-chain clones, with roughly 2.7% found just once. V lost 7 bases to trimming and J lost 5 bases; unmatched junction nucleotides: 13. This CDR3 is 15 amino acids long. Germline CDR1 is GEAIGNYY and CDR2 is EKD. Specimen: gamma-delta T cells. The chain joins TRDV2 to TRDJ1; 9 positions agree with TRDD3. This receptor was obtained from a human donor. It is not recorded whose cells these are; they may come from a transplant donor. Written as DNA, the CDR3 is TGTGCCTGCGACCTAACTGGGGGAATAGGAGATAAACTCATCTTT. Its protein product is CACDLTGGIGDKLIF.